These 15 T cell receptor beta chains were all obtained from the same sample, sequenced in a study of T cells in Graves' hyperthyroidism and ophthalmopathy. Authors of the study amplified TCR beta CDR3 regions from RNA transcripts. The HTBI set primed first-round TCR CDR3 RT-PCR. A single record per CDR3 protein comes from TCRdb applying MiXCR to the multiplex PCR reads. The sample lists some 720,000 distinct CDR3 sequences, about 17% occurring once. The sequenced sample consisted of blood. The receptors originated from a man younger than 35 with Graves' hyperthyroidism.

Many counts were recorded for this clonotype. V and J are TRBV20-1 and TRBJ2-1; the match to TRBD2 covers 9 bases. Germline V gives CDR1 DFQATT, CDR2 SNEGSKA (reference sequence). Trimming took 1 base from V and 4 from J; bases not matched to a gene: 5. The CDR3 length is 15 residues. The CDR3 loop is CSARGVAGVYNEQFF. CDR3 coding DNA: TGCAGTGCTAGAGGAGTAGCGGGAGTTTACAATGAGCAGTTCTTC.

The chain combines TRBV7-2 with TRBJ2-3; 7 nucleotides line up with TRBD1. The length of the CDR3 is 16 residues. CDR1 is SGHTA and CDR2 is FQGNSA in the germline V gene. The J segment lost 3 bases and the V segment lost 7 bases, leaving 13 bases of the junction unmatched. CDR3 sequence: CASTTHRQGGTDTQYF. In nucleotides, the CDR3 is TGTGCCAGCACCACCCACCGACAGGGTGGAACAGATACGCAGTATTTT.

Details on this clonotype: This may be a read error, as it is one base from a much larger clone. This chain uses TRBV20-1 with TRBJ1-1, with D possibly matching TRBD1 (6 bases). This CDR3 contains 16 residues. Trimming removed 3 bases from V and 4 bases from J, with 21 bases in between. Germline values: CDR1 DFQATT, CDR2 SNEGSKA (reference sequence). CDR3 sequence: CSARSRLRGASTEAFF. The CDR3 DNA reads TGCAGTGCTAGGTCTCGCCTCAGGGGCGCGAGCACTGAAGCTTTCTTT.

This clonotype was seen once. This chain links TRBV5-1 with TRBJ2-2; possible D gene TRBD1, 6 bases. In germline, CDR1 is SGHRS, CDR2 YFSETQ. The CDR3 sequence is 14 residues long. V shed 4 bases and J shed 1 base, with 8 bases lying between them. The DNA for the CDR3 is TGCGCCAGCAGCGAGACAGGGAACACCGGGGAGCTGTTTTTT. Amino acid sequence: CASSETGNTGELFF.

This chain connects TRBV12-3 or TRBV12-4 to TRBJ1-1; tentatively, D is TRBD1 (5 bases). V was trimmed by 5 bases and J by 1 base, leaving 11 bases between them. The CDR3 totals 14 residues. The DNA of the CDR3 is TGTGCCAGCAGTAATCGACAGCCGAACACTGAAGCTTTCTTT. The encoded protein is CASSNRQPNTEAFF.

The V and J genes are TRBV20-1 and TRBJ2-2, with TRBD2 matching over 16 bases. Germline V CDR1 and CDR2: DFQATT, SNEGSKA (reference sequence). This CDR3 has 15 residues. V lost 5 bases to trimming and J lost 8 bases; unmatched junction nucleotides: 5. CDR3 in DNA: TGCAGTGCTGGGACTAGCGGGAGGGTCCGTGGGGAGCTGTTTTTT. This translates into CSAGTSGRVRGELFF.

J is TRBJ1-5 and V is TRBV11-2; 8 bases map to TRBD1. CDR3 length equals 17 residues. The V and J ends lost 4 bases and 3 bases, in that order; junction bases with no gene match: 11. The V gene's germline CDR1 is SGHAT and CDR2 FQNNGV. CDR3 nucleotide sequence: TGTGCCAGCAGCTCCAAACCCCCAGGGGGCATCAATCAGCCCCAGCATTTT. Its protein product is CASSSKPPGGINQPQHF. Supplemented by reference TRBV11-2 and TRBJ1-5, the full variable domain reads EAGVAQSPRYKIIEKRQSVAFWCNPISGHATLYWYQQILGQGPKLLIQFQNNGVVDDSQLPKDRFSAERLKGVDSTLKIQPAKLEDSAVYLCASSSKPPGGINQPQHFGDGTRLSIL.

This clonotype was found many times. This rearrangement joins TRBV11-2 to TRBJ2-1; 10 nucleotides agree with TRBD1. This CDR3 is built from 13 residues. From germline, CDR1 is SGHAT and CDR2 FQNNGV. Losses at the gene ends were 5 bases for V and 7 bases for J; bases not matched to a gene: 2. The CDR3 region is CASSPDRGNEQFF. CDR3 nucleotides: TGTGCCAGCAGCCCGGACAGGGGGAATGAGCAGTTCTTC.

V usage is TRBV29-1 and J usage is TRBJ2-5; 10 bases align to TRBD1. This CDR3 contains 13 residues. CDR1 SQVTM and CDR2 ANQGSEA come from the germline V gene. The V and J ends lost 6 bases and 4 bases, in that order; junction bases with no gene match: 5. DNA of the CDR3: TGCAGCGTGGGGGACAGGGGAGGAGAGACCCAGTACTTC. Protein product: CSVGDRGGETQYF. The full variable domain, rest sourced from reference TRBV29-1 and TRBJ2-5, is SAVISQKPSRDICQRGTSLTIQCQVDSQVTMMFWYRQQPGQSLTLIATANQGSEATYESGFVIDKFPISRPNLTFSTLTVSNMSPEDSSIYLCSVGDRGGETQYFGPGTRLLVL.

The V gene is TRBV24-1, the J gene TRBJ1-1; 7 bases match TRBD1. Looked up from germline, CDR1 is KGHDR and CDR2 is SFDVKD. V lost 3 bases and J lost 5; bases outside the gene matches: 5. The CDR3 has 14 amino acids. The CDR3 DNA reads TGTGCCACCAGTGATACAGGGGCGCGGACTGAAGCTTTCTTT. This codes for CATSDTGARTEAFF.

This clonotype was recorded many times. V usage is TRBV6-1 and J usage is TRBJ1-1, with D perhaps TRBD1 (5 bases). Germline V CDR1 and CDR2: MNHNS, SASEGT. There are 14 residues in the CDR3. V was cut by 2 bases and J by 6 bases, with 13 bases left in between. The CDR3 is CASSELGDKAEAFF. CDR3 DNA sequence: TGTGCCAGCAGTGAATTGGGGGATAAAGCTGAAGCTTTCTTT.

This clonotype was counted a few times. V usage is TRBV27 and J usage is TRBJ2-7, with D possibly TRBD1 on 5 matching bases. Trimming took off 4 bases at V and 3 bases at J, with 25 bases between the two ends. The CDR3 is 18 amino acids. In germline, CDR1 is MNHEY, CDR2 SMNVEV (reference sequence). The CDR3 reads CASSYRGSNFVYHYEQYF. The CDR3, as DNA: TGTGCCAGCAGTTATAGGGGTAGTAACTTTGTCTATCACTACGAGCAGTACTTC.

Remarks on this clonotype: This clone may be a read error of a much larger clone one base away. V gene TRBV11-2 combines with J gene TRBJ2-1; D perhaps matches TRBD1 (6 bases). V gave up 5 bases and J gave up 10 bases, with 18 bases separating them. The CDR3 length is 14 residues. The germline V gene has CDR1 SGHAT and CDR2 FQNNGV. Here the CDR3 DNA reads TGTGCCAGCAGCCACTTCCGGACAGCCATCGAGCAGTTCTTC. Protein: CASSHFRTAIEQFF.

This clonotype showed up many times. This chain uses TRBV11-2 with TRBJ1-2; D gene unclear. The ends were cut back, 2 bases at V and 1 base at J, with 5 bases in the middle. Germline V gene sequence: CDR1 SGHAT, CDR2 FQNNGV. The CDR3 has 13 residues. CDR3 in DNA: TGTGCCAGCAGCTTAAACAATAACTATGGCTACACCTTC. Translation gives CASSLNNNYGYTF.

The chain recombines TRBV5-1 with TRBJ2-7; TRBD1 matches 10 bases. The CDR3 runs to 17 residues. The trim removed 2 bases at V and 1 base at J, leaving 9 bases unmatched. The germline V gene has CDR1 SGHRS and CDR2 YFSETQ. The CDR3 nucleotides are TGCGCCAGCAGCTTACCCGGACAGGGGGGCTGGTCCTACGAGCAGTACTTC. Protein sequence: CASSLPGQGGWSYEQYF.